Described below is a single T cell receptor beta chain sequence and its context. The data are from a study of Ad26.COV2.S vaccination and SARS-CoV-2 variants. Treatment here: about 20 received Ad26.COV2.S at low or high dose, single or two shots; about 5 received placebo; per-sample allocation not given. Sample collection was performed on day 63 after the first vaccine or placebo injection. The data were produced by immunoSEQ multiplex PCR, yet TCRdb's version contains in-frame clones alone and is incomplete. The sample yields 350,000 to 450,000 clones, roughly 84% seen once. Deletions cut 4 bases from V and 4 bases from J, with 23 bases between. The CDR3 is 18 residues long. Looked up from germline, CDR1 is SNHLY and CDR2 is FYNNEI.

This material consisted of peripheral blood, taken in a trial of Ad26.COV2.S vaccine versus placebo. The source is a person between 18 and 60 years old who received the Ad26.COV2.S COVID-19 vaccine or a placebo. This chain links TRBV2 with TRBJ1-3; possible D gene TRBD1, 5 bases. CDR3 nucleotide sequence: TGTGCCAGCAGTGTCCGGGGCCCGGACTCTAGGGCGGGAAACACCATATATTTT. It encodes CASSVRGPDSRAGNTIYF.